This T cell receptor beta chain was obtained from a study of blood T cell repertoires in COVID-19 (dated by TCRdb to the early 2020s). About the study as a whole: Samples covering the acute and convalescent phases of COVID-19 were provided by collaborators in the United States, Italy and Spain. The prospective study material was composed of cDNA or gDNA derived from T cells, B-cell-depleted T cells, or PBMCs. Subjects who had been exposed to COVID-19, were actively infected with it, or had recovered from it provided the deeply sampled blood TCRbeta repertoires that made up the dataset. The repertoires were released in a freely available public database meant as a resource for research on the immune response to SARS-CoV-2. Samples were obtained from the ongoing ImmuneRACE study (first 160 participants) and from 1,200 or so subjects provided by 6 global collaborators. Sample metadata almost always included a de-identified subject ID, COVID-19 status, age in years and sex. Where available, HLA class I and class II types were obtained from metadata supplied by the sample provider rather than from assay-based typing.

The investigation overall reported the following: How much clinical and demographic metadata was included differed by source and by participant, and the metadata was provided uncurated.

TCRbeta CDR3 regions were amplified from genomic DNA using the immunoSEQ Assay, a bias-controlled multiplex PCR. The paper's processing steps were these. Within the assay, amplification of reference gene primers was used to estimate how many nucleated cells each sample contained. To quantify the absolute abundance of each unique TCRbeta CDR3 rearrangement, sequence reads were collapsed and filtered. For each sample, productive Simpson clonality was calculated as the square root of Simpson's diversity index across productive rearrangements. TCRdb provides this immuneACCESS table in a form limited to in-frame rearrangements. Some clones are lacking; in checked studies, under half of them reflect an unresolved V gene, and why the rest are absent is not known. That table furnishes V, J and clone size, whereas the DNA furnished D and trimming. The sample table holds some 47,000 clones, of which roughly four fifths were seen once. 35% to 50% of the sample goes to the ten largest clones.

Inclusive of the bounding cysteine and phenylalanine, the CDR3 is 15 residues long. The only DNA kept is the CDR3, 45 bases in frame from the first base. As encoded in the germline V gene, CDR1 is SGHTA while CDR2 is FQGNSA. Trimming costs V 4 bases and J 0 bases, and their ends lie 10 bases apart. This clone is a singleton in its sample. Its target antigen remains unknown. Within one base of it there is no much larger clone, and no base qualities were kept. Whole blood was collected in K2EDTA tubes by collaborating institutions according to the institutions' own protocols. For TCRbeta analysis, collaborator samples were shipped as frozen whole blood, as isolated PBMCs, or as DNA extracted from either sample type.

The specimen sequenced was peripheral blood. This clonotype was obtained from a human donor in a cohort sampled during active COVID-19. This receptor chain uses TRBV7-2 and TRBJ1-3; 5 matching bases give a weak D call of TRBD1. The DNA sequence is as follows: TGTGCCAGCAGCTCACAGGAGAACTCTGGAAACACCATATATTTT. This gives the protein CASSSQENSGNTIYF. With the portions outside the CDR3 filled from the reference TRBV7-2 and TRBJ1-3 genes, the complete variable region becomes GAGVSQSPSNKVTEKGKDVELRCDPISGHTALYWYRQSLGQGLEFLIYFQGNSAPDKSGLPSDRFSAERTGGSVSTLTIQRTQQEDSAVYLCASSSQENSGNTIYFGEGSWLTVV.